One T cell receptor beta chain is described in this entry. Its antigen is unknown. There are no base qualities to consult, and no much larger clone falls within one base. The immunoSEQ assay was applied to genomic DNA for TCRB CDR3 sequencing. The paper's processing steps were these. Patient CD8+ clones larger than 1% were compared against published virus-specific TCRB sequences, and only a few matched. Nothing other than productive TCRB rearrangements was included in the analyses. A clone was defined by a unique TCRB CDR3 sequence, and clonality was computed as a productive clonality index based on Shannon entropy. The template counts of each clone relative to the total templates per sample were used to calculate repertoire overlap between two samples. A correlation with a Spearman r of around 0.6 was found between V-gene usage by flow cytometry and V-gene usage by TCRB sequencing. Not all clones reach the TCRdb copy of this immuneACCESS table, which keeps in-frame sequences only. Checked studies attribute under half of the gap to unresolved V genes and leave the rest unexplained. For V, J and clone size, that table is used; D and trimming come from the DNA. Recorded for this sample are about 14,000 clones; under 85% of them occurred a single time. Roughly 15% of the sample is in the top ten clones.

The CDR3 holds 17 amino acids from the cysteine to the phenylalanine. Only the CDR3 portion is preserved as DNA: 51 bases, with reading frame beginning at the first base. V has 0 bases trimmed and J has 2 bases trimmed; junction bases matching no gene number 9. In the germline V gene, CDR1 corresponds to SGDLS and CDR2 to YYNGEE. CD4+ and CD8+ cells were isolated by positive magnetic bead selection on an AutoMACS, and purity was checked by flow cytometry. A TCR V beta antibody panel was used in flow cytometry to screen first for clonal expansions, which were then characterized by TCRB deep sequencing of sorted CD8+ fractions. Ficoll-Paque PLUS density gradient separation was used to isolate peripheral blood mononuclear cells. DNA was extracted from CD4-enriched, CD8-enriched or PBMC samples with Nucleospin Tissue or Tissue XS kits and quantified with a Qubit 2.0 fluorometer. This entry belongs to a study of somatic mutations in cytotoxic T cells in rheumatoid arthritis (dated by TCRdb to the late 2010s). For context, the study as a whole: Peripheral blood (just under 31 ml EDTA) was collected from patients immediately after diagnosis and before any treatment began. Some T-cell populations stained with V beta antibodies were sorted by flow on a FACSAria II or Sony SH800 to nearly 100% purity, with sorted V beta1+ cells additionally subjected to TCRB sequencing. The study asked whether expanded CD8+ T-cell clones in newly diagnosed, untreated rheumatoid arthritis carry somatic mutations, and used TCRB deep sequencing to characterize clonality. TCRB deep sequencing covered some 60 patients with rheumatoid arthritis along with under 25 healthy controls. Median age was essentially the same in the patient group and the control group. Results and caveats for the whole study, not just this receptor: CD8+ T-cell clonality in rheumatoid arthritis patients was not significantly different from that in age-matched healthy controls. The antigen targets of the expanded CD8+ clones were unknown, and absence from virus-specific databases did not rule out viral specificity. CD8+ clonality increased with age in patients (Spearman r of about 0.45) but not in healthy controls. The slight TRBV07 underrepresentation in patients was not adjusted for multiple comparisons. In about an eighth of the 65 patients, more than 20% of CD8+ cells belonged to the largest CD8+ clone, while several identical CD8+ TCRB sequences were shared between blood and synovial fluid.

The chain is assembled from TRBV9 and TRBJ1-2, with 8 middle bases fitting TRBD1. Sequences were obtained from CD8+ T cells sorted from blood. The TCR sequence derives from an adult with rheumatoid arthritis. In nucleotides, the sequence is TGTGCCAGCAGCGTAGTGGGTTTTGGACAGGGCAACTATGGCTACACCTTC. Translation gives CASSVVGFGQGNYGYTF.